Following are 17 T cell receptor beta chains from one sample sequenced in a study of blood T cell repertoires in COVID-19. Sequenced by immunoSEQ multiplex PCR; TCRdb stores in-frame clones only, minus some. Of 200,000 to 250,000 clones in the sample, about 78% were seen once. What was sequenced was peripheral blood. The receptors stem from a woman in her seventies with acute or convalescent COVID-19.

This chain joins TRBV6-5 and TRBJ1-2, with 9 bases lining up with TRBD1. Germline trimming cut 3 bases from V and 4 bases from J; bases unmatched to any gene: 6. The CDR3 contains 15 residues. Germline CDR1 and CDR2: MNHEY and SVGAGI. CDR3 DNA: TGTGCCAGCAGTTATACAGGACAGGGGTCCTATGGCTACACCTTC. Amino acids: CASSYTGQGSYGYTF.

This clone was picked up a small number of times. The rearrangement links TRBV7-2 to TRBJ1-6; weak D call: TRBD1 (6 bases). The V gene lost 1 base and the J gene lost 8 bases, with 9 bases spanning the gap. The CDR3 loop spans 14 amino acids. Germline-derived CDR1 and CDR2 are SGHTA and FQGNSA. CDR3 bases: TGTGCCAGCAGCTTAGGGGGGCTGGATTCACCCCTCCACTTT. The encoded protein is CASSLGGLDSPLHF. Full variable domain (outside the CDR3, taken from reference TRBV7-2 and TRBJ1-6): GAGVSQSPSNKVTEKGKDVELRCDPISGHTALYWYRQSLGQGLEFLIYFQGNSAPDKSGLPSDRFSAERTGGSVSTLTIQRTQQEDSAVYLCASSLGGLDSPLHFGNGTRLTVT.

This chain uses TRBV6-1 with TRBJ1-1; unclear D gene. The germline V gene encodes CDR1 MNHNS and CDR2 SASEGT. V was cut by 1 base and J by 8 bases, with 5 bases left in between. The length of the CDR3 is 11 residues. CDR3 coding DNA: TGTGCCAGCAGTGAAGGCAGGGAAGCTTTCTTT. It encodes CASSEGREAFF.

The chain is built from TRBV9 and TRBJ2-7, with unresolved D. CDR1 is SGDLS and CDR2 is YYNGEE in the germline V gene. This CDR3 is built from 13 residues. Deletions cut 2 bases from V and 6 bases from J, with 12 bases between. The CDR3 DNA is TGTGCCAGCAGCGTCGAGCTCCACGGCGAGCAGTACTTC. It translates to CASSVELHGEQYF.

The chain combines TRBV28 with TRBJ1-1; D is undetermined. There are 12 residues in the CDR3. The germline V gene encodes CDR1 MDHEN and CDR2 SYDVKM. The V gene lost 6 bases and the J gene lost 4 bases, with 9 bases spanning the gap. Written as DNA, the CDR3 is TGTGCCAGCAGCCAGCGGACCACTGAAGCTTTCTTT. Translating it yields CASSQRTTEAFF. The whole variable domain, filled in from reference TRBV28 and TRBJ1-1, reads DVKVTQSSRYLVKRTGEKVFLECVQDMDHENMFWYRQDPGLGLRLIYFSYDVKMKEKGDIPEGYSVSREKKERFSLILESASTNQTSMYLCASSQRTTEAFFGQGTRLTVV.

Here the CDR3 reads CASRAGGPIDTQYF. The CDR3 DNA reads TGTGCCAGCAGAGCGGGGGGGCCCATAGATACGCAGTATTTT. V usage is TRBV7-2 and J usage is TRBJ2-3; TRBD2 matches 10 bases. CDR3 length: 14 amino acids. The V gene end was trimmed by 6 bases and the J gene end by 5 bases; junction bases not matched to a gene: 5. Germline V gene sequence: CDR1 SGHTA, CDR2 FQGNSA.

This clone has just one count. This chain joins TRBV2 and TRBJ2-5; 8 bases match TRBD2. Germline CDR1 is SNHLY and CDR2 is FYNNEI. V lost 6 bases to trimming and J lost 4 bases; unmatched junction nucleotides: 1. This CDR3 has 12 residues. CDR3 sequence reads: CASRLAGETQYF. The DNA of the CDR3 is TGTGCCAGCAGGCTAGCGGGAGAGACCCAGTACTTC.

This sequence joins TRBV24-1 and TRBJ2-3; 8 bases are a match to TRBD1. With V trimmed by 3 bases and J by 4 bases, 5 bases remained unmatched. Per the germline V gene, CDR1 is KGHDR and CDR2 is SFDVKD. The CDR3 is 15 amino acids. The CDR3 sequence is CATSDRPGGPDTQYF. The CDR3 nucleotides are TGTGCCACCAGTGATCGGCCAGGGGGCCCAGATACGCAGTATTTT.

V is TRBV6-6 and J is TRBJ1-3, with a possible D match to TRBD1 (6 bases). CDR1 is MNHNY and CDR2 is SVGAGI in the germline V gene (reference sequence). The CDR3 has 18 residues. Trimming shortened V by 5 bases and J by 0 bases, and 20 bases separated the two germline ends. As DNA, the CDR3 is TGTGCCAGCAGTCGTTTTCGGGGGGCCCTCGACTCTGGAAACACCATATATTTT. It yields the protein CASSRFRGALDSGNTIYF.

The chain joins TRBV29-1 to TRBJ2-2; TRBD1 aligns across 9 bases. Looked up from germline, CDR1 is SQVTM and CDR2 is ANQGSEA. CDR3 length: 15 residues. Germline trimming cut 4 bases from V and 5 bases from J; bases unmatched to any gene: 8. The CDR3 nucleotides read TGCAGCGTTGTACTTGAGGACAGGGGTACCGGGGAGCTGTTTTTT. Protein: CSVVLEDRGTGELFF.

This chain connects TRBV25-1 to TRBJ1-1; D remains unclear. Per germline, CDR1 MGHDK and CDR2 SYGVNS. V lost 8 bases and J lost 1, with 14 bases in between. The CDR3 is made up of 14 amino acids. CDR3 nucleotides: TGTGCCAGCTGCCCCTCAAGAGAGAACACTGAAGCTTTCTTT. Its translation: CASCPSRENTEAFF.

The gene calls are TRBV4-3 and TRBJ2-5; 11 bases align to TRBD2. The CDR3 is 15 residues long. Germline CDR1 and CDR2: LGHNA and YSLEER. The ends lost 4 bases at V and 3 bases at J; junction bases unmatched: 4. CDR3 bases: TGCGCCAGCAGCCCCAAGACTAGCGGGGAAGAGACCCAGTACTTC. The encoded protein is CASSPKTSGEETQYF.

The genes are TRBV24-1 and TRBJ2-3; D might be TRBD2 (5 bases). The germline gives CDR1 KGHDR, CDR2 SFDVKD. Trimming removed 3 bases from V and 5 bases from J, with 17 bases in between. This CDR3 comprises 16 residues. This CDR3 reads CATSDNSAGKGDTQYF. The CDR3 nucleotides read TGTGCCACCAGTGATAATTCCGCGGGCAAGGGAGATACGCAGTATTTT.

This chain uses TRBV21-1 with TRBJ2-7; the D call TRBD2 from the table was never checked on the DNA. TRBV21-1 is a known pseudogene. The CDR3 loop spans 15 amino acids. The CDR3, as DNA: TGTGCCAGCAGCAAATTGGAAACTAGCTCCTACGAGCAGTACTTC. It yields the protein CASSKLETSSYEQYF.

This clone was picked up a small number of times. The chain uses TRBV11-2 and TRBJ2-3, with D maybe TRBD2 (6 bases). Trimming pared 5 bases from V and 1 base from J, leaving 13 bases between. CDR1 and CDR2 (germline): SGHAT, FQNNGV. There are 15 residues in the CDR3. Here the CDR3 DNA reads TGTGCCAGCAGCCGGCGTGTAGCGGGCACAGATACGCAGTATTTT. Amino acid sequence: CASSRRVAGTDTQYF.

The rearrangement links TRBV5-1 to TRBJ1-1, with D possibly matching TRBD1 (6 bases). Trimming stripped 4 bases from V and 6 bases from J, with 16 bases between. The germline V gene has CDR1 SGHRS and CDR2 YFSETQ. The CDR3 length is 14 residues. The CDR3 protein is CASSDTGSVAEAFF. The CDR3 DNA sequence: TGCGCCAGCAGCGATACAGGGTCGGTAGCTGAAGCTTTCTTT.

The chain combines TRBV12-3 or TRBV12-4 with TRBJ1-2; no reliable D call. Between the trimmed V and J ends, which lost 2 bases and 7 bases, there was a span of 5 bases. This CDR3 has 11 residues. The CDR3 bases are TGTGCCAGCAGTTTAAGAGGTGGCTACACCTTC. This encodes CASSLRGGYTF.